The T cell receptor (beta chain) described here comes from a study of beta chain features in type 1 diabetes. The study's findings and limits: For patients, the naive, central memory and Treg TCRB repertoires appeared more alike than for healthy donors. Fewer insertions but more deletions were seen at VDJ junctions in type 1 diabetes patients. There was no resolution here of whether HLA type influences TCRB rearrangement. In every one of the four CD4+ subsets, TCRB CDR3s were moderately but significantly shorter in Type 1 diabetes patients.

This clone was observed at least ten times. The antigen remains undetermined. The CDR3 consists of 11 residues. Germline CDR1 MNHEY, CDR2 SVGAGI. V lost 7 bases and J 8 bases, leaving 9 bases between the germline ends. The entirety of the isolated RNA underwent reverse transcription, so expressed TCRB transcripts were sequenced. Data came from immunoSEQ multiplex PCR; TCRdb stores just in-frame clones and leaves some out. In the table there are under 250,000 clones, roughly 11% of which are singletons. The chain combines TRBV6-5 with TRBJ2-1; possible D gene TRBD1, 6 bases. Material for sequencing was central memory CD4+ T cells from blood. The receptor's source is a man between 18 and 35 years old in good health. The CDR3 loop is CASTQGYEQFF. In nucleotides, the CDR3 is TGTGCCAGCACCCAGGGGTATGAGCAGTTCTTC.